This TCR beta chain was recovered during a study of response to subunit inactivated influenza vaccine. Whole-study findings and limits: There was a suggestion from the authors that each seasonal influenza vaccination recruits few new T cells.

Germline CDR1 and CDR2: KGHDR and SFDVKD. The CDR3 is 16 residues long. Losses at the gene ends were 1 base for V and 2 bases for J; bases not matched to a gene: 4. TCRdb independently ran MiXCR on the RT-PCR reads; one entry per CDR3 protein. In the table there are about 700,000 distinct CDR3 sequences, roughly 14% of which are singletons. The table lists this clonotype with many counts. Its target is not known. The TCR sequence derives from a man between 45 and 60 years old who received an inactivated influenza vaccine. The sequencing here drew on PBMCs from blood, taken less than 15 days before vaccination. The J gene is TRBJ2-1, the V gene TRBV24-1; 7 bases align to TRBD1. DNA for the CDR3: TGTGCCACCAGTGATTTACAGGGGAGCCCCTACAATGAGCAGTTCTTC. This sequence encodes CATSDLQGSPYNEQFF.